This TCR beta chain derives from a study of T cells in Graves' hyperthyroidism and ophthalmopathy. General study points: Most clonotypes that expanded in the thyroid above 0.001 also showed up in blood.

CDR1 SGHRS and CDR2 YFSETQ come from the germline V gene. Trimming took 4 bases from V and 8 from J, leaving 18 bases between them. This CDR3 is built from 14 residues. The TCR beta CDR3 regions underwent amplification using RNA transcripts as the source. HTBI primers drove first-round RT-PCR of the TCR CDR3. TCRdb re-called the multiplex PCR reads through MiXCR, storing one row per CDR3 protein. Of some 460,000 distinct CDR3 sequences detected, roughly 14% appear once; the ten largest clones hold roughly an eighth. Concerning this clonotype itself: The target antigen is unknown.

Patients were aged 18 to 65, had disease duration under 2 months, and had newly diagnosed hyperthyroidism. Together with thyroid ultrasound, orbital computed tomography, serum thyroxine and TRAb, clinical symptoms were used for diagnoses. PBMCs were derived from under 13 ml fresh peripheral blood. The sequence derives from a woman younger than 35 with Graves' hyperthyroidism. This chain uses TRBV5-1 with TRBJ1-2; D not resolved. Specimen: blood. DNA of the CDR3: TGCGCCAGCAGCAAGGAGGTACAATTCCGAGGCTACACCTTC. Residues: CASSKEVQFRGYTF.